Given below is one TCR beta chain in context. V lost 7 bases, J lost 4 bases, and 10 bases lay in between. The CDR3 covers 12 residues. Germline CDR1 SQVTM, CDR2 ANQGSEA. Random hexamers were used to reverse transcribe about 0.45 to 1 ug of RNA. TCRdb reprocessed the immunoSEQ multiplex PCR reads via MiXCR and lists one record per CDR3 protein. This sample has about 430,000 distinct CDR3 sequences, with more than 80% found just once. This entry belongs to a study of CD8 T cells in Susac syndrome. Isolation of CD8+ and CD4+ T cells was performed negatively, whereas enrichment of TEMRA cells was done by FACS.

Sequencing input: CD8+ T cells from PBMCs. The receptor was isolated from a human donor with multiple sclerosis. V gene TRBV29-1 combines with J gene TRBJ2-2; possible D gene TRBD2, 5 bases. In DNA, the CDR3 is TGCAGCGCTGAGGGAATCACCGGGGAGCTGTTTTTT. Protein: CSAEGITGELFF.